These 16 T cell receptor beta chains share one sample of origin, sequenced in a study of blood T cell repertoires in COVID-19. Some clones are missing from TCRdb's copy, which holds only in-frame ones; the method was immunoSEQ multiplex PCR. The sample includes more than 85,000 clones, approximately 83% seen only once; the top ten take roughly 2.5%. Material for sequencing was PBMCs or T cells enriched from blood (not recorded which). The receptor source for this set is a woman aged 45-60 years who had recovered from COVID-19.

The CDR3 reads CASSYGGNTGELFF. The CDR3 DNA sequence: TGTGCCAGCAGTTACGGCGGGAACACCGGGGAGCTGTTTTTT. The chain employs TRBV6-6 and TRBJ2-2, with D hard to call. V shed 2 bases and J shed 1 base, with 5 bases lying between them. Germline CDR1 and CDR2: MNHNY and SVGAGI (reference sequence). The CDR3 runs to 14 residues.

The chain carries TRBV30 and TRBJ2-7, with D tentatively TRBD2 (5 bases). Per the germline V gene, CDR1 is GTSNPN and CDR2 is SVGIG (reference sequence). The CDR3 contains 15 residues. V was cut by 4 bases and J by 3 bases, with 19 bases left in between. This chain's CDR3 is CAWMGRELSFYEQYF. CDR3 DNA sequence: TGTGCCTGGATGGGAAGGGAGTTAAGTTTCTACGAGCAGTACTTC.

V usage is TRBV9 and J usage is TRBJ2-1; D possibly corresponds to TRBD2 (5 bases). CDR1 is SGDLS and CDR2 is YYNGEE in the germline V gene. Trimming left V 4 bases short and J 0 bases short, with 14 bases between. The CDR3 totals 16 residues. CDR3: CASSPRAGDSYNEQFF. CDR3 bases: TGTGCCAGCAGCCCTAGGGCCGGGGACTCCTACAATGAGCAGTTCTTC.

The chain is built from TRBV9 and TRBJ2-3; tentatively, D is TRBD2 (5 bases). The CDR3 spans 14 residues. V dropped 4 bases and J dropped 0 bases, with 9 bases sitting between them. Per germline, CDR1 SGDLS and CDR2 YYNGEE. The CDR3 DNA reads as TGTGCCAGCAGCCTCCCGGGGAGCACAGATACGCAGTATTTT. Its translation is CASSLPGSTDTQYF.

This chain uses TRBV19 with TRBJ2-7; the D gene is possibly TRBD2 (6 bases). This CDR3 region has 14 residues. Germline lookup yields CDR1 LNHDA and CDR2 SQIVND (reference sequence). V lost 6 bases to trimming and J lost 0 bases, with 12 bases between them. The CDR3 reads CASRALGGSYEQYF. The CDR3 DNA follows: TGTGCCAGTAGGGCGTTGGGAGGCTCCTACGAGCAGTACTTC.

This clone showed up just a few times. The rearrangement joins TRBV27 to TRBJ2-1; 8 nucleotides match TRBD1. Looked up from germline, CDR1 is MNHEY and CDR2 is SMNVEV (reference sequence). The CDR3 totals 14 residues. V was clipped by 7 bases and J by 7 bases; unmatched bases: 9. The chain's CDR3 is CASTPDRGRNEQFF. In DNA form, the CDR3 reads TGTGCCAGCACCCCTGACAGGGGAAGGAATGAGCAGTTCTTC.

The CDR3 DNA is TGTGCCAGCAGCTTTAGGCAGGCGGGAGCAGATACGCAGTATTTT. It yields the protein CASSFRQAGADTQYF. The chain employs TRBV11-1 and TRBJ2-3, with 7 bases identical to TRBD2. CDR1 is SGHAT and CDR2 is FQDESV in the germline V gene (reference sequence). The CDR3 sequence is 15 residues long. The trim removed 3 bases at V and 4 bases at J, leaving 7 bases unmatched.

V is TRBV7-2 and J is TRBJ1-1; D is uncertain. Germline V CDR1 and CDR2: SGHTA, FQGNSA. V was clipped by 2 bases and J by 0 bases, with 13 bases between them. CDR3 length: 16 amino acids. For the CDR3, the DNA is TGTGCCAGCAGCTTATTCGGCCGAGGAATGAACACTGAAGCTTTCTTT. Its translation: CASSLFGRGMNTEAFF.

This clone appeared a single time. The CDR3 coding sequence is TGTGCCAGTAGTATCAGTCAGACAGCTCTTGACGAGCAGTACTTC. Translated: CASSISQTALDEQYF. This chain links TRBV19 with TRBJ2-7; TRBD1 might be the D (5 bases). The ends were cut back, 3 bases at V and 5 bases at J, with 17 bases in the middle. CDR1 is LNHDA and CDR2 is SQIVND in the germline V gene (reference sequence). The CDR3 runs to 15 residues.

The J gene is TRBJ2-1, the V gene TRBV27, with a tentative D call TRBD2 (5 bases). The CDR3 sequence is 15 residues long. The germline CDR1 and CDR2 sequences are MNHEY and SMNVEV (reference sequence). With 5 bases removed from V and 7 bases from J, the gap between germline ends came to 18 bases. The CDR3 protein is CASSPKEVSGNEQFF. CDR3 DNA: TGTGCCAGCAGTCCAAAGGAGGTCTCCGGGAATGAGCAGTTCTTC.

The table lists this clone with a few counts. The gene calls are TRBV6-1 and TRBJ1-5; D ambiguous. Between the trimmed V and J ends, which lost 2 bases and 3 bases, there was a span of 11 bases. This CDR3 has 15 amino acids. Germline values: CDR1 MNHNS, CDR2 SASEGT. This chain's CDR3 is CASSELWAANQPQHF. In nucleotides, the CDR3 is TGTGCCAGCAGTGAATTATGGGCAGCCAATCAGCCCCAGCATTTT.

The chain links TRBV28 to TRBJ2-7; TRBD1 aligns across 7 bases. The CDR3 loop spans 14 amino acids. V lost 6 bases to trimming and J lost 5 bases; unmatched junction nucleotides: 10. Germline-derived CDR1 and CDR2 are MDHEN and SYDVKM. DNA for the CDR3: TGTGCCAGCAGAAATCCAGGGGGACGGGACGAGCAGTACTTC. Translating gives CASRNPGGRDEQYF. Supplemented by reference TRBV28 and TRBJ2-7, the full variable domain reads DVKVTQSSRYLVKRTGEKVFLECVQDMDHENMFWYRQDPGLGLRLIYFSYDVKMKEKGDIPEGYSVSREKKERFSLILESASTNQTSMYLCASRNPGGRDEQYFGPGTRLTVT.

There are a few counts of this clone. V usage is TRBV4-1 and J usage is TRBJ2-2; D is uncertain. From germline, CDR1 is MGHRA and CDR2 YSYEKL. The CDR3 totals 14 residues. V was shortened by 3 bases and J by 7 bases, with 12 bases between the two germline ends. CDR3 nucleotides: TGCGCCAGCAGCCAGGGCCAGAGTGTCGGGGAGCTGTTTTTT. It yields the protein CASSQGQSVGELFF.

The chain joins TRBV30 to TRBJ1-6; D unresolved. The CDR3 covers 17 residues. Trimming took 3 bases from V and 0 from J, leaving 15 bases between them. Germline CDR1 GTSNPN, CDR2 SVGIG (reference sequence). The CDR3 loop is CAWSYNRGSSYNSPLHF. The CDR3 DNA follows: TGTGCCTGGAGCTATAACAGAGGGAGCTCCTATAATTCACCCCTCCACTTT.

The V call is TRBV4-2, the J call TRBJ2-1, with 8 bases lining up with TRBD2. Germline CDR1 LGHNA, CDR2 YNFKEQ. With V trimmed by 3 bases and J by 2 bases, 3 bases remained unmatched. The CDR3 loop spans 15 amino acids. Here the CDR3 DNA reads TGTGCCAGCAGCCATATAGCGGGGCCCTACAATGAGCAGTTCTTC. It specifies CASSHIAGPYNEQFF.

The rearrangement uses TRBV27 and TRBJ2-5; D is unclear. The length of the CDR3 is 15 residues. V was pared by 7 bases and J by 5 bases, with 20 bases between. Germline loops: CDR1 MNHEY, CDR2 SMNVEV (reference sequence). In nucleotides, the CDR3 is TGTGCCAGCATCCCCCGTGAACTCCCGAGGGAGACCCAGTACTTC. As protein: CASIPRELPRETQYF.